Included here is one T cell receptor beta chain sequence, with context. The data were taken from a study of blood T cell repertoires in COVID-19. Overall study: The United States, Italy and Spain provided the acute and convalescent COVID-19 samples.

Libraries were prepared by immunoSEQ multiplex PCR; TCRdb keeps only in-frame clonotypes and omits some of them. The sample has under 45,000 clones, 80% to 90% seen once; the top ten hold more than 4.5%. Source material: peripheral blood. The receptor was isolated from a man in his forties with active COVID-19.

CDR3 sequence reads: CAPGPAAGGDTQYF. CDR3 in DNA: TGTGCCCCTGGCCCAGCGGCCGGTGGAGATACGCAGTATTTT. The rearrangement joins TRBV2 to TRBJ2-3; possibly TRBD2 for D (5 bases). This CDR3 comprises 14 residues. Germline V gives CDR1 SNHLY, CDR2 FYNNEI. V lost 11 bases, J lost 5 bases, and 20 bases lay in between.